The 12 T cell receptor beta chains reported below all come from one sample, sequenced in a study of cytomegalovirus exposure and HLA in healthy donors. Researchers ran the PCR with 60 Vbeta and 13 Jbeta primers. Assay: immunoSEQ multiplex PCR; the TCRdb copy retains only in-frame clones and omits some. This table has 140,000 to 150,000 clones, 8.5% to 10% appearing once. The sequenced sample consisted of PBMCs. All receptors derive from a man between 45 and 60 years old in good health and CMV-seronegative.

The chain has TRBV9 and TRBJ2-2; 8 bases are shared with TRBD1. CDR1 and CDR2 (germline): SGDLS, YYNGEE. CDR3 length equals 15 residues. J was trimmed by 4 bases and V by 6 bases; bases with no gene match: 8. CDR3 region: CASMGSTGGTGELFF. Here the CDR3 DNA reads TGTGCCAGCATGGGTAGTACAGGGGGCACCGGGGAGCTGTTTTTT.

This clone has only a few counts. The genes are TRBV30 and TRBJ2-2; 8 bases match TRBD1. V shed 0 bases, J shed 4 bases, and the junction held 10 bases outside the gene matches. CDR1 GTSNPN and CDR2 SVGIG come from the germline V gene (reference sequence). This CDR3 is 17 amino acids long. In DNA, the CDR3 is TGTGCCTGGAGTGTAAGTCTGACAGGGGCGGTCACCGGGGAGCTGTTTTTT. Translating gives CAWSVSLTGAVTGELFF.

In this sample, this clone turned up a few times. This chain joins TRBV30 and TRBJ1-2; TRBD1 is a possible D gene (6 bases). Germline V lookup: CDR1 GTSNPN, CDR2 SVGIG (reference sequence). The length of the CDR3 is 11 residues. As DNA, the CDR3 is TGTGGGGGGCGAATTAACTATGGCTACACCTTC. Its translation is CGGRINYGYTF.

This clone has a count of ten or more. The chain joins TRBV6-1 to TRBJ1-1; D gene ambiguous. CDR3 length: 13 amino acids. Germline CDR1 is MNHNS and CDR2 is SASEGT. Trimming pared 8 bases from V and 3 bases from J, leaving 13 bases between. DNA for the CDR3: TGTGCCAGCGTCGCCGGGGAATACACTGAAGCTTTCTTT. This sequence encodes CASVAGEYTEAFF.

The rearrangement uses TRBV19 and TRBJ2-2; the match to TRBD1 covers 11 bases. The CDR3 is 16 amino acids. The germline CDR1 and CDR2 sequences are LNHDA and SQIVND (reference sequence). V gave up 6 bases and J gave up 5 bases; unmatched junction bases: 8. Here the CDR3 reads CASSMGQGVRTGELFF. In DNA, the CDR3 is TGTGCCAGTAGCATGGGACAGGGGGTAAGGACCGGGGAGCTGTTTTTT. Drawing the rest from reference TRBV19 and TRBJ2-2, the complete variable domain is DGGITQSPKYLFRKEGQNVTLSCEQNLNHDAMYWYRQDPGQGLRLIYYSQIVNDFQKGDIAEGYSVSREKKESFPLTVTSAQKNPTAFYLCASSMGQGVRTGELFFGEGSRLTVL.

As DNA, the CDR3 is TGTGCTAGTGGTTTGGTACGGGATGGGACAGCGAACACCGGGGAGCTGTTTTTT. Residues: CASGLVRDGTANTGELFF. This sequence joins TRBV12-5 and TRBJ2-2, with TRBD1 matching 7 bases. V lost 0 bases to trimming and J lost 0 bases; unmatched junction nucleotides: 7. In germline, CDR1 is LGHNT, CDR2 FRNRAP. The CDR3 consists of 18 residues.

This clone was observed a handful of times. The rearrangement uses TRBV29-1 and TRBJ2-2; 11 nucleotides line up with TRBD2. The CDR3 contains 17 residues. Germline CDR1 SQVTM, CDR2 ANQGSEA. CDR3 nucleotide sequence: TGCACAGGGAGGGGTCGCGTAGCGGGAGGGAAACCCGGGGAGCTGTTTTTT. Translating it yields CTGRGRVAGGKPGELFF.

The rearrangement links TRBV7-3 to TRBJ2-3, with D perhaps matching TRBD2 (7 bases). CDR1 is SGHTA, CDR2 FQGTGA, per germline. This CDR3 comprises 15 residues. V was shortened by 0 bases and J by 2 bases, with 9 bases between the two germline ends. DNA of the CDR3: TGTGCCAGCAGCTTAACCGGGGGGCACACAGATACGCAGTATTTT. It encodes CASSLTGGHTDTQYF.

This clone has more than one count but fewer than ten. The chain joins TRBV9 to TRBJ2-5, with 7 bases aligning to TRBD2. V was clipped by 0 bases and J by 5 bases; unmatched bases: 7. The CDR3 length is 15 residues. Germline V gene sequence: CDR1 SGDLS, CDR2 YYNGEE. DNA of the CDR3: TGTGCCAGCAGCGTAGCCCGGGGGGTGGGGGAGACCCAGTACTTC. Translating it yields CASSVARGVGETQYF.

CDR3 DNA sequence: TGTGCCAGCAGTTTGGCCATATCCTATGGCTACACCTTC. Translation: CASSLAISYGYTF. The chain carries TRBV28 and TRBJ1-2, with D uncertain. The CDR3 contains 13 residues. V gave up 3 bases and J gave up 4 bases, with 9 bases separating them. The germline CDR1 and CDR2 sequences are MDHEN and SYDVKM.

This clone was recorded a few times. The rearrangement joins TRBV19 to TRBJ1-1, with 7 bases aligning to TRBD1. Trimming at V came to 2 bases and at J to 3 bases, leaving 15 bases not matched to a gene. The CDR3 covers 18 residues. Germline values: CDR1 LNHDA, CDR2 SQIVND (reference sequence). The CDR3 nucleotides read TGTGCCAGTAGTATAAGGGGGTGGGTCGACAGGGAGGACACTGAAGCTTTCTTT. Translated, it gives CASSIRGWVDREDTEAFF.

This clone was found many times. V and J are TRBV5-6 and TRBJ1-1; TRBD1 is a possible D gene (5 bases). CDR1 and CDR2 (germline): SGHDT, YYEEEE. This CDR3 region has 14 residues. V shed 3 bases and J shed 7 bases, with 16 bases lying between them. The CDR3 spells CASSYLTANGEAFF. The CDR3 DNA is TGTGCCAGCAGCTACCTGACAGCAAACGGTGAAGCTTTCTTT.